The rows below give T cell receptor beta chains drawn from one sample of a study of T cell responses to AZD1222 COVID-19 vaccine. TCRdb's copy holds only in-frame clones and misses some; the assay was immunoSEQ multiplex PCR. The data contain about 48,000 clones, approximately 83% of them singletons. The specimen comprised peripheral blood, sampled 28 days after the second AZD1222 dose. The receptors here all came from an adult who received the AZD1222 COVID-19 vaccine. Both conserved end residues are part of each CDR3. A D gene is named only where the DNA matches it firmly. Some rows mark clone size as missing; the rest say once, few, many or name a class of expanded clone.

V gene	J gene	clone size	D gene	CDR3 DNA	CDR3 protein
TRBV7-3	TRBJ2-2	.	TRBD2	TGTGCCAGCAGCCGGGGACTAGCGGCCACCGGGGAGCTGTTTTTT	CASSRGLAATGELFF
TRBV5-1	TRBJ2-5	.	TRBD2	TGCGCCAGCACCCCGGGGGGCCAAGAGACCCAGTACTTC	CASTPGGQETQYF
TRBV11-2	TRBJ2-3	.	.	TGTGCCAGCAGCTTAGATATAACGGCCGGCACAGATACGCAGTATTTT	CASSLDITAGTDTQYF
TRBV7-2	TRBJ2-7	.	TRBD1	TGTGCCAGCACCCGGGGACAGGGTGGTCACGAGCAGTACTTC	CASTRGQGGHEQYF
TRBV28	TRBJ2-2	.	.	TGTGCCAGTACTACGGTGGACGCCTGGGGTTCGAACACCGGGGAGCTGTTTTTT	CASTTVDAWGSNTGELFF
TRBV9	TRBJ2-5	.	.	TGTGCCAGCAGCCAGGGTGAAGAGACCCAGTACTTC	CASSQGEETQYF
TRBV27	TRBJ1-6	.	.	TGTGCCAGCAGTTCCCCCCCGTATTCACCCCTCCACTTT	CASSSPPYSPLHF
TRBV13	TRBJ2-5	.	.	TGTGCCAGCAGCTTAGGGGACACCCAAGAGACCCAGTACTTC	CASSLGDTQETQYF
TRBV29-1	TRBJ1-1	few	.	TGCAGCGCCGCAAGGACACGTCTTGCCGCTGAAGCTTTCTTT	CSAARTRLAAEAFF
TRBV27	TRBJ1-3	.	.	TGTGCCAGCGGAAATCAGGGCTTTGGAAACACCATATATTTT	CASGNQGFGNTIYF
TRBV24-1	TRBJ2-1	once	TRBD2	TGTGCCACCAGTGATCTGGGACTAGCGGGTGGGGAGCAGTTCTTC	CATSDLGLAGGEQFF
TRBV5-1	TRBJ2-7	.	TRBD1	TGCGCCAGCAGCCCGACAGGGGCCGAGCAGTACTTC	CASSPTGAEQYF
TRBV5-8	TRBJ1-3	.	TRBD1	TGTGCCAGCAGCTTGGGAGGGACAGTTGTAGGAGGAAACACCATATATTTT	CASSLGGTVVGGNTIYF
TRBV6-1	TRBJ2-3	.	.	TGTGCCAGCAGTGAACTAGCGACGGGCACAGATACGCAGTATTTT	CASSELATGTDTQYF
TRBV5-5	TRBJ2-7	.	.	TGTGCCAGCAGCGGACCCCGGCAGGGCCTTTCCTACGAGCAGTACTTC	CASSGPRQGLSYEQYF